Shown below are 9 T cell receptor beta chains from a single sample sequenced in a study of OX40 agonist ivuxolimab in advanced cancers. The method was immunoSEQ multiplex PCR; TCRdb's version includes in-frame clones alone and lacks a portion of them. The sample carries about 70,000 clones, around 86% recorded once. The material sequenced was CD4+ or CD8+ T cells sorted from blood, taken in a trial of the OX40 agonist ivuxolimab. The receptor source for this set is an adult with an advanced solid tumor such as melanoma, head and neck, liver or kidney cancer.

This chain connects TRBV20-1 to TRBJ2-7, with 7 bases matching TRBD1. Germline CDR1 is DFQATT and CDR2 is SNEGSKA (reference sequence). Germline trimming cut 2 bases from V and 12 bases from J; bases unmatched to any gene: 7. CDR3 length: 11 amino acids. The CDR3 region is CSARLRDSGYF. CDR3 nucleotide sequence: TGCAGTGCTAGACTCCGGGACAGTGGGTACTTC.

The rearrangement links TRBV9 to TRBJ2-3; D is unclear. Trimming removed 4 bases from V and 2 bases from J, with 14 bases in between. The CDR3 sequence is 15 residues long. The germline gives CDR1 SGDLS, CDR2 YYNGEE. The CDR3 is CASSTPPLPTDTQYF. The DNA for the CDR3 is TGTGCCAGCAGCACTCCCCCCTTACCCACAGATACGCAGTATTTT.

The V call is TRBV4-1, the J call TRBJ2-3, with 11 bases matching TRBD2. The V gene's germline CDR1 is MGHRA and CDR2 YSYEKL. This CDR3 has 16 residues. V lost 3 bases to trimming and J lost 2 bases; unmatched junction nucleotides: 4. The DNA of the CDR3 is TGCGCCAGCAGCCATTCTAGCGGGGGGACCACAGATACGCAGTATTTT. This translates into CASSHSSGGTTDTQYF.

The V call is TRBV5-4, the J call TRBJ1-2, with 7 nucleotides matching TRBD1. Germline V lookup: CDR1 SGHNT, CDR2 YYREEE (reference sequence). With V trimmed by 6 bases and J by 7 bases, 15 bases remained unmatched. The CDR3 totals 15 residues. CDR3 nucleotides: TGTGCCAGCACCCCCCAGCAGGGGGACCCGAGTGGCTACACCTTC. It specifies CASTPQQGDPSGYTF. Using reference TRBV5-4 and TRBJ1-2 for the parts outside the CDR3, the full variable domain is ETGVTQSPTHLIKTRGQQVTLRCSSQSGHNTVSWYQQALGQGPQFIFQYYREEENGRGNFPPRFSGLQFPNYSSELNVNALELDDSALYLCASTPQQGDPSGYTFGSGTRLTVV.

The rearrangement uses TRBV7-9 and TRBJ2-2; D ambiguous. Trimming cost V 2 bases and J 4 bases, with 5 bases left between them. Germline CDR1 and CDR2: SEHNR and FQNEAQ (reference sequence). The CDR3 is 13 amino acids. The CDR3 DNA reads TGTGCCAGCAGCTTATACGGCACCGGGGAGCTGTTTTTT. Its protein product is CASSLYGTGELFF. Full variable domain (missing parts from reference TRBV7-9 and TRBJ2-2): DTGVSQNPRHKITKRGQNVTFRCDPISEHNRLYWYRQTLGQGPEFLTYFQNEAQLEKSRLLSDRFSAERPKGSFSTLEIQRTEQGDSAMYLCASSLYGTGELFFGEGSRLTVL.

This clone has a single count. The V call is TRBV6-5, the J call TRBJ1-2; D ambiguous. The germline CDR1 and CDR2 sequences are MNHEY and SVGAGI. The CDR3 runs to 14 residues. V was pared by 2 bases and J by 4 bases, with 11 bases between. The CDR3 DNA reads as TGTGCCAGCAGTTACGGCCCGGGTGGCTATGGCTACACCTTC. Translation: CASSYGPGGYGYTF.

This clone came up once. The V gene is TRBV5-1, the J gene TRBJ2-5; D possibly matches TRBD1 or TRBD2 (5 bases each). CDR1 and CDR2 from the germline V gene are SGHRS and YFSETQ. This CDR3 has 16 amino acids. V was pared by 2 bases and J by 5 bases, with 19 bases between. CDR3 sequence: CASSLEPGLAWETQYF. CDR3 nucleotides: TGCGCCAGCAGCTTAGAACCGGGGCTGGCTTGGGAGACCCAGTACTTC. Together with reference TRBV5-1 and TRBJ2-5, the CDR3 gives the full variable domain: KAGVTQTPRYLIKTRGQQVTLSCSPISGHRSVSWYQQTPGQGLQFLFEYFSETQRNKGNFPGRFSGRQFSNSRSEMNVSTLELGDSALYLCASSLEPGLAWETQYFGPGTRLLVL.

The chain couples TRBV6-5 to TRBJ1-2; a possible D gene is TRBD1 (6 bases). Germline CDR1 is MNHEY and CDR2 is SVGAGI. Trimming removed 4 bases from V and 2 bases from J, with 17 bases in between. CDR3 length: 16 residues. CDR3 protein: CASSWGGADRNYGYTF. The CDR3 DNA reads TGTGCCAGCAGTTGGGGGGGGGCCGACAGGAACTATGGCTACACCTTC.

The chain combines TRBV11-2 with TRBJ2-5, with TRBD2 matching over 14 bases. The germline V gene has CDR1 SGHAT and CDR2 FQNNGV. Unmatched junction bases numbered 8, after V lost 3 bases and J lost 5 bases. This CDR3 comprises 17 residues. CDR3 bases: TGTGCCAGCAGCTTGGGGACTAGCGGGGGATGGGGGGAGACCCAGTACTTC. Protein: CASSLGTSGGWGETQYF.